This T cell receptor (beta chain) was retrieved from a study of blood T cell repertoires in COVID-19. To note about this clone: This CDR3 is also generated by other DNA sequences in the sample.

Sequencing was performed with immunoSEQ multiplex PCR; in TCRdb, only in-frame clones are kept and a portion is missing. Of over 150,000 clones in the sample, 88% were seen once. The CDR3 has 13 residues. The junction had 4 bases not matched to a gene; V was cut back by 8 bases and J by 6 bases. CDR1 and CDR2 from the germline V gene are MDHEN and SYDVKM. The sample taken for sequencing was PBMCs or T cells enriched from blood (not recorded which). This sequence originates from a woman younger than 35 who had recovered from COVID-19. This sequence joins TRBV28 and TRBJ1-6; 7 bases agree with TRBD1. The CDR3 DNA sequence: TGTGCCAGCCGACAGGGAGGTAATTCACCCCTCCACTTT. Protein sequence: CASRQGGNSPLHF.